Below, 4 T cell receptor beta chains from the same sample are listed, as sequenced in a study of control samples from healthy donors and cancer patients. The method was immunoSEQ multiplex PCR; TCRdb's version includes in-frame clones alone and lacks a portion of them. The table records 20,000 to 30,000 clones, approximately 85% of them present only once. Sequenced sample: PBMCs. All receptors come from a woman aged 55-75 years with head and neck cancer.

The V call is TRBV7-2, the J call TRBJ1-1; D gene unclear. Trimming stripped 6 bases from V and 1 base from J, with 18 bases between. Germline loops: CDR1 SGHTA, CDR2 FQGNSA. There are 16 residues in the CDR3. This CDR3 reads CASRTDPGEWNTEAFF. In nucleotides, the CDR3 is TGTGCCAGCAGGACTGACCCGGGAGAGTGGAACACTGAAGCTTTCTTT.

The V and J genes are TRBV29-1 and TRBJ2-2; TRBD1 matches 9 bases. Germline V CDR1 and CDR2: SQVTM, ANQGSEA. The CDR3 runs 14 residues. J lost 6 bases, V lost 7 bases, and 9 bases had no gene match. The chain's CDR3 is CSARDRDNSGELFF. DNA of the CDR3: TGCAGCGCCCGGGACAGGGATAATTCCGGGGAGCTGTTTTTT.

This clone showed up just once. This chain joins TRBV27 and TRBJ2-5; TRBD2 matches 8 bases. The CDR3 runs 16 residues. Germline V gives CDR1 MNHEY, CDR2 SMNVEV (reference sequence). With V trimmed by 5 bases and J by 4 bases, 12 bases remained unmatched. DNA for the CDR3: TGTGCCAGCAGTGGCCGGGGGGGGGCGGCAGGAGAGACCCAGTACTTC. Translated: CASSGRGGAAGETQYF.

This clone is categorized as medium-sized. The chain recombines TRBV3-1 (or the pseudogene TRBV3-2) with TRBJ1-2, with no clear D. This CDR3 is built from 13 residues. Trimming shortened V by 4 bases and J by 0 bases, and 6 bases separated the two germline ends. The germline V gene encodes CDR1 LGHDT and CDR2 YNNKEL (reference sequence). The CDR3 DNA reads TGTGCCAGCAGCCTCGGGGCTAACTATGGCTACACCTTC. Protein product: CASSLGANYGYTF.